A single sample gave rise to the 9 T cell receptor beta chains below, sequenced in a study of T cells in Graves' hyperthyroidism and ophthalmopathy. TCR beta CDR3 regions were amplified from RNA. HTBI primers drove first-round RT-PCR of the TCR CDR3. TCRdb itself ran the multiplex PCR reads through MiXCR, one entry per CDR3 protein. The sample holds over 650,000 distinct CDR3 sequences, about a sixth seen once. Sample: blood. The source of these receptors is a man aged 18 to 29 with Graves' hyperthyroidism.

J is TRBJ1-1 and V is TRBV25-1; TRBD1 matches 7 bases. CDR1 and CDR2 from the germline V gene are MGHDK and SYGVNS. The V segment lost 3 bases and the J segment 9 bases; nucleotides outside the gene matches: 4. The CDR3 is 12 residues long. The CDR3 protein is CASSEGRGKAFF. The CDR3 nucleotides are TGTGCCAGCAGTGAGGGCAGGGGGAAAGCTTTCTTT.

This clonotype occurred many times. This chain links TRBV20-1 with TRBJ2-7; D is possibly TRBD2 (6 bases). The CDR3 has 13 amino acids. The V gene lost 3 bases and the J gene lost 6 bases, with 15 bases spanning the gap. Germline CDR1 is DFQATT and CDR2 is SNEGSKA (reference sequence). CDR3 nucleotide sequence: TGCAGTGCTAGTTGGAGGAGGGTCCGCGAGCAGTACTTC. It codes for CSASWRRVREQYF.

This clonotype was counted only a few times. Written as DNA, the CDR3 is TGCGCCAGCAGACGGCGTGGGGGACCCTACGAGCAGTACTTC. This codes for CASRRRGGPYEQYF. This chain uses TRBV5-1 with TRBJ2-7, with D perhaps being TRBD1 or TRBD2 (5 bases each). The CDR3 consists of 14 residues. Germline lookup yields CDR1 SGHRS and CDR2 YFSETQ. V lost 5 bases to trimming and J lost 2 bases, with 14 bases between them.

V and J are TRBV4-1 and TRBJ2-1, with D possibly matching TRBD2 (5 bases). Per the germline V gene, CDR1 is MGHRA and CDR2 is YSYEKL. The CDR3 is 16 amino acids. V was pared by 4 bases and J by 10 bases, with 23 bases between. The CDR3 loop is CASSLLSRAGSKEQFF. In DNA, the CDR3 is TGCGCCAGCAGCCTCCTATCACGTGCGGGTTCGAAGGAGCAGTTCTTC.

The table lists this clonotype with many counts. The genes are TRBV2 and TRBJ1-5; D gene unclear. The germline V gene encodes CDR1 SNHLY and CDR2 FYNNEI. V gave up 3 bases and J gave up 7 bases, with 7 bases separating them. The CDR3 sequence is 12 residues long. The CDR3 DNA sequence: TGTGCCAGCAGTGATTATGTCCAGCCCCAGCATTTT. Residues: CASSDYVQPQHF.

V is TRBV6-1 and J is TRBJ1-2; tentative D call: TRBD1 (5 bases). Trimming shortened V by 4 bases and J by 2 bases, and 11 bases separated the two germline ends. Per the germline V gene, CDR1 is MNHNS and CDR2 is SASEGT. This CDR3 region has 14 residues. The CDR3 nucleotides are TGTGCCAGCAGTGCTCCGGACACCAACTATGGCTACACCTTC. As protein: CASSAPDTNYGYTF.

Ten or more counts support this clonotype. The genes are TRBV28 and TRBJ2-7, with D uncertain. The V gene lost 8 bases and the J gene lost 3 bases, with 20 bases spanning the gap. This CDR3 is 15 amino acids long. CDR1 and CDR2 from the germline V gene are MDHEN and SYDVKM. The CDR3 coding sequence is TGTGCCAGCTCCAAGCCGGACCGGCTAATCTACGAGCAGTACTTC. It encodes CASSKPDRLIYEQYF.

The chain carries TRBV4-3 and TRBJ2-7; perhaps TRBD1 as D (6 bases). The germline gives CDR1 LGHNA, CDR2 YSLEER. Trimming removed 1 base at V and 4 bases at J, with 14 bases between. The CDR3 is 15 residues long. CDR3: CASSQVRQATYEQYF. The DNA of the CDR3 is TGCGCCAGCAGCCAAGTGCGACAGGCAACTTACGAGCAGTACTTC.

In this sample, this clonotype turned up many times. The chain uses TRBV20-1 and TRBJ2-4; possible D gene TRBD1, 5 bases. The CDR3 covers 15 residues. The germline V gene encodes CDR1 DFQATT and CDR2 SNEGSKA (reference sequence). V was pared by 2 bases and J by 3 bases, with 14 bases between. This chain's CDR3 is CSARSTAKSKNIQYF. The CDR3 coding sequence is TGCAGTGCTAGATCGACAGCCAAAAGCAAAAACATTCAGTACTTC.